Listed here is a single T cell receptor (beta chain). The antigen remains undetermined. The data derive from a study of cytomegalovirus exposure and HLA in healthy donors. Primers included in the PCR were 60 Vbeta and 13 Jbeta primers. Clones were sequenced by immunoSEQ multiplex PCR, and TCRdb holds only the in-frame ones, with some missing. This sample has over 250,000 clones; roughly 88% occur once, and the top ten carry 3.5% to 4%. With V trimmed by 5 bases and J by 0 bases, 8 bases remained unmatched. CDR1 and CDR2 (germline): LNHDA, SQIVND (reference sequence). This CDR3 contains 16 residues. Overall study findings and caveats: Among donors in an Asian-associated ancestry cluster, a later analysis reportedly found fewer N-insertions than the roughly 650-donor mean. Later work found that TCR association rates differed between HLA loci; DRB1 had the most and HLA-C the fewest.

The material sequenced was PBMCs. This TCR was recovered from a man aged 40-50 years in good health and CMV-seropositive. V is TRBV19 and J is TRBJ1-1; 8 nucleotides align to TRBD1. Here the CDR3 reads CASSSRTGHMNTEAFF. In DNA form, the CDR3 reads TGTGCCAGTAGTTCTCGGACAGGGCACATGAACACTGAAGCTTTCTTT.